The TCR beta chain described here comes from a study of Ad26.COV2.S vaccination and SARS-CoV-2 variants. Profiled with immunoSEQ multiplex PCR; TCRdb holds only in-frame clones, not every one. Here the sample spans about 350,000 clones, around 89% being singletons. Treatment denoted: about 20 received Ad26.COV2.S at low or high dose, single or two shots; 5 received placebo; per-sample allocation not given. Sampling happened 63 days after the first vaccine or placebo injection. SARS-CoV-2 spike from the Wuhan strain was encoded by the vaccine, an Ad26 vector. Germline loops: CDR1 MDHEN, CDR2 SYDVKM. Trimming took 3 bases from V and 1 from J, leaving 12 bases between them. CDR3 length equals 16 residues.

This sequence joins TRBV28 and TRBJ2-2; no clear D. The material was peripheral blood, obtained in a trial of Ad26.COV2.S vaccine versus placebo. This receptor was taken from a person between 18 and 65 years old who received the Ad26.COV2.S COVID-19 vaccine or a placebo. The CDR3 DNA follows: TGTGCCAGCAGTTTTTTAGGAGCAGGGAACACCGGGGAGCTGTTTTTT. It specifies CASSFLGAGNTGELFF.